This T cell receptor (beta chain) was recovered during a study of early T cells in non-severe SARS-CoV-2 infection. About the study: Unpaired chains resulted from sequencing bulk RNA of unsorted whole blood. Broader study findings: VDJdb matching favored anti-spike CD8 responses, missing private and CD4 specificities.

Germline V CDR1 and CDR2: MNHEY, SVGEGT. Trimming at V came to 5 bases and at J to 8 bases, leaving 13 bases not matched to a gene. The CDR3 is 15 residues long. Attachment of unique molecular identifiers to individual cDNA molecules was performed. One entry per CDR3 protein results from TCRdb running MiXCR on the 5' RACE reads. The sample contains about 19,000 distinct CDR3 sequences, around 4.4% of which appear only once. The sample holds many counts of this clonotype. Antigen specificity is unknown. This chain links TRBV6-2 or TRBV6-3 with TRBJ1-2, with TRBD1 matching 8 bases. The receptor comes from an adult who was a healthcare worker with PCR-confirmed SARS-CoV-2 infection or an uninfected control (not recorded which). Specimen: whole blood. DNA of the CDR3: TGTGCCAGCAGTGGCTCCAGGGGGCCTCTTGGCGGCTACACCTTC. Translated, it gives CASSGSRGPLGGYTF.